These 27 T cell receptor beta chains share one sample of origin, sequenced in a study of cytomegalovirus exposure and HLA in healthy donors. A multiplex PCR was run with 60 Vbeta primers and 13 Jbeta primers. Measured with immunoSEQ multiplex PCR; TCRdb has only the in-frame clones, and not every one. The profile covers 150,000 to 200,000 clones, with around 80% appearing a single time and about 8% taken by the ten largest. The sequenced material came from PBMCs. The receptor source for this set is a middle-aged woman in good health and CMV-seropositive.

This clone has more than one count but fewer than ten. The gene calls are TRBV2 and TRBJ2-1, with a weak D call TRBD1 (8 bases). V lost 8 bases and J 8 bases, leaving 25 bases between the germline ends. The CDR3 extends over 16 amino acids. Germline CDR1 and CDR2: SNHLY and FYNNEI. The CDR3 nucleotides are TGTGCCAGCCACGTTGGGGGAGCGGGACAGGATGATGAGCAGTTCTTC. This sequence encodes CASHVGGAGQDDEQFF.

V usage is TRBV7-3 and J usage is TRBJ2-2; 7 nucleotides align to TRBD1. The V and J ends lost 5 bases and 1 base, in that order; junction bases with no gene match: 7. This CDR3 spans 16 amino acids. Per germline, CDR1 SGHTA and CDR2 FQGTGA. The CDR3 sequence: CASSPKGTVNTGELFF. In nucleotides, the CDR3 is TGTGCCAGCAGCCCAAAAGGGACAGTGAACACCGGGGAGCTGTTTTTT.

CDR3 coding DNA: TGTGCCAGCAGCGCAACAGGGAGGACAGGGGGCGCCCAGGGCTACACCTTC. Translation: CASSATGRTGGAQGYTF. The chain uses TRBV9 and TRBJ1-2; 11 nucleotides agree with TRBD1. Germline V CDR1 and CDR2: SGDLS, YYNGEE. The V gene end was trimmed by 3 bases and the J gene end by 8 bases; junction bases not matched to a gene: 15. This CDR3 is 17 amino acids long.

The J gene is TRBJ2-1, the V gene TRBV11-2; weak D call: TRBD2 (6 bases). The germline gives CDR1 SGHAT, CDR2 FQNNGV. Trimming left V 1 base short and J 5 bases short, with 9 bases between. The CDR3 has 14 residues. The DNA for the CDR3 is TGTGCCAGCAGCTTAGGACTAGTGAACAATGAGCAGTTCTTC. It encodes CASSLGLVNNEQFF.

This clone has a single count. The rearrangement joins TRBV28 to TRBJ2-7, with D possibly being TRBD2 (5 bases). The V end was cut by 2 bases, the J end by 3 bases, with 11 bases between. Germline assignment: CDR1 MDHEN and CDR2 SYDVKM. The CDR3 is 14 amino acids. The CDR3 protein is CASSLRLASYEQYF. The CDR3 DNA reads as TGTGCCAGCAGTTTAAGGCTAGCTAGCTACGAGCAGTACTTC.

The chain recombines TRBV15 with TRBJ1-5; a possible D gene is TRBD1 (5 bases). Germline lookup yields CDR1 LNHNV and CDR2 YYDKDF (reference sequence). The V gene lost 0 bases and the J gene lost 5 bases, with 11 bases spanning the gap. The CDR3 contains 15 residues. The CDR3 coding sequence is TGTGCCACCAGCAGAGATGCAGGGTTCCATCAGCCCCAGCATTTT. Protein product: CATSRDAGFHQPQHF. Looking up the rest from reference TRBV15 and TRBJ1-5 gives the full variable domain: DAMVIQNPRYQVTQFGKPVTLSCSQTLNHNVMYWYQQKSSQAPKLLFHYYDKDFNNEADTPDNFQSRRPNTSFCFLDIRSPGLGDTAMYLCATSRDAGFHQPQHFGDGTRLSIL.

The chain has TRBV5-6 and TRBJ1-1, with 7 bases identical to TRBD1. CDR1 and CDR2 (germline): SGHDT, YYEEEE. CDR3 size: 15 residues. The trim removed 0 bases at V and 5 bases at J, leaving 7 bases unmatched. This chain's CDR3 is CASSLAHSRGTEAFF. CDR3 coding DNA: TGTGCCAGCAGCTTGGCGCACTCCAGGGGGACTGAAGCTTTCTTT.

This clone showed up just a few times. The rearrangement links TRBV5-1 to TRBJ2-2; 12 bases line up with TRBD2. CDR3 length: 17 amino acids. From germline, CDR1 is SGHRS and CDR2 YFSETQ. Trimming removed 0 bases from V and 4 bases from J; junction bases left unmatched: 4. The CDR3 nucleotides read TGCGCCAGCAGCTTGGCGCAACTAGCGGGAGGCACCGGGGAGCTGTTTTTT. Encoded protein: CASSLAQLAGGTGELFF.

The chain is built from TRBV19 and TRBJ1-3; D gene unclear. Germline V gene lookup returns CDR1 LNHDA and CDR2 SQIVND (reference sequence). This CDR3 has 14 amino acids. Trimming left V 5 bases short and J 2 bases short, with 10 bases between. This chain's CDR3 is CASSSGRAGNTIYF. The CDR3 coding sequence is TGTGCCAGTAGTTCGGGAAGGGCTGGAAACACCATATATTTT.

This clone occurred once. The rearrangement links TRBV28 to TRBJ2-5; 7 bases agree with TRBD1. Germline V gene data show CDR1 as MDHEN and CDR2 as SYDVKM. The length of the CDR3 is 16 residues. V shed 6 bases and J 0 bases; nucleotides not matched to a gene: 10. This CDR3 reads CASRPHRGLNQETQYF. CDR3 nucleotide sequence: TGTGCCAGCAGGCCACATAGGGGGCTTAACCAAGAGACCCAGTACTTC.

This rearrangement joins TRBV5-1 to TRBJ2-7, with TRBD2 as a possible D gene (5 bases). This CDR3 region has 14 residues. V shed 1 base and J shed 3 bases, with 11 bases lying between them. Germline values: CDR1 SGHRS, CDR2 YFSETQ. CDR3: CASSLSAEIYEQYF. CDR3 bases: TGCGCCAGCAGCTTGTCAGCGGAGATCTACGAGCAGTACTTC.

This chain joins TRBV5-4 and TRBJ2-5, with D possibly being TRBD1 (5 bases). Trimming pared 2 bases from V and 3 bases from J, leaving 11 bases between. In germline, CDR1 is SGHNT, CDR2 YYREEE (reference sequence). This CDR3 is built from 14 residues. The CDR3 DNA is TGTGCCAGCAGCTTCAACAGGTTGGAAGAGACCCAGTACTTC. It specifies CASSFNRLEETQYF. Using reference TRBV5-4 and TRBJ2-5 for the parts outside the CDR3, the full variable domain is ETGVTQSPTHLIKTRGQQVTLRCSSQSGHNTVSWYQQALGQGPQFIFQYYREEENGRGNFPPRFSGLQFPNYSSELNVNALELDDSALYLCASSFNRLEETQYFGPGTRLLVL.

This chain connects TRBV4-2 to TRBJ2-3; TRBD2 matches 11 bases. Germline V lookup: CDR1 LGHNA, CDR2 YNFKEQ. The CDR3 length is 16 residues. The V gene end was trimmed by 4 bases and the J gene end by 1 base; junction bases not matched to a gene: 4. The DNA of the CDR3 is TGTGCCAGCAGCCGCGAACTAGCGGGAGGCACAGATACGCAGTATTTT. This translates into CASSRELAGGTDTQYF.

The V call is TRBV19, the J call TRBJ2-3; D is perhaps TRBD2 (5 bases). Germline-derived CDR1 and CDR2 are LNHDA and SQIVND (reference sequence). CDR3 size: 16 residues. The V and J ends lost 7 bases and 4 bases respectively, with 21 bases between them. The CDR3 region has the DNA TGTGCCAGTACCCACGCCGGGCGATACGGGGCAGATACGCAGTATTTT. Its protein product is CASTHAGRYGADTQYF.

This chain links TRBV16 with TRBJ1-2; TRBD1 matches 9 bases. In germline, CDR1 is KGHSY, CDR2 FQNENV. With V trimmed by 1 base and J by 8 bases, 8 bases remained unmatched. The CDR3 has 15 amino acids. The CDR3 sequence: CASSQLPRTGEGYTF. CDR3 sequence (DNA): TGTGCCAGCAGCCAATTGCCCCGGACAGGGGAAGGCTACACCTTC. Full variable domain (outside the CDR3, taken from reference TRBV16 and TRBJ1-2): GEEVAQTPKHLVRGEGQKAKLYCAPIKGHSYVFWYQQVLKNEFKFLISFQNENVFDETGMPKERFSAKCLPNSPCSLEIQATKLEDSAVYFCASSQLPRTGEGYTFGSGTRLTVV.

This sequence joins TRBV28 and TRBJ2-5; D might be TRBD2 (6 bases). V lost 5 bases, J lost 2 bases, and 18 bases lay in between. The length of the CDR3 is 16 residues. Looked up from germline, CDR1 is MDHEN and CDR2 is SYDVKM. In DNA, the CDR3 is TGTGCCAGCAGTACGACTAGTACCAGCCCTCAAGAGACCCAGTACTTC. As protein: CASSTTSTSPQETQYF. Drawing the rest from reference TRBV28 and TRBJ2-5, the complete variable domain is DVKVTQSSRYLVKRTGEKVFLECVQDMDHENMFWYRQDPGLGLRLIYFSYDVKMKEKGDIPEGYSVSREKKERFSLILESASTNQTSMYLCASSTTSTSPQETQYFGPGTRLLVL.

The CDR3 coding sequence is TGTGCCAGCAGTTTAACTACTGATCAGCCCCAGCATTTT. This gives the protein CASSLTTDQPQHF. The rearrangement uses TRBV28 and TRBJ1-5; D is uncertain. Germline assignment: CDR1 MDHEN and CDR2 SYDVKM. Trimming stripped 2 bases from V and 5 bases from J, with 7 bases between. This CDR3 contains 13 residues.

The chain uses TRBV5-1 and TRBJ1-2, with a possible D match to TRBD1 (6 bases). V lost 0 bases and J 3 bases, leaving 15 bases between the germline ends. This CDR3 contains 16 residues. CDR1 is SGHRS and CDR2 is YFSETQ in the germline V gene. The CDR3 region is CASSLDRAGADYGYTF. The DNA for the CDR3 is TGCGCCAGCAGCTTGGACCGGGCAGGGGCCGACTATGGCTACACCTTC.

The J gene is TRBJ2-7, the V gene TRBV5-4; TRBD1 aligns across 7 bases. The germline gives CDR1 SGHNT, CDR2 YYREEE (reference sequence). The trim removed 0 bases at V and 2 bases at J, leaving 8 bases unmatched. The CDR3 runs 16 residues. In nucleotides, the CDR3 is TGTGCCAGCAGCTTGGGGGGGAGACAGGGAACCTACGAGCAGTACTTC. It specifies CASSLGGRQGTYEQYF.

Written as DNA, the CDR3 is TGTGCCTCCTCTGAGGAAGCAGGGACTAACTATGGCTACACCTTC. Protein sequence: CASSEEAGTNYGYTF. V and J are TRBV27 and TRBJ1-2, with D possibly matching TRBD1 (5 bases). This CDR3 has 15 residues. Germline CDR1 reads MNHEY; CDR2 reads SMNVEV (reference sequence). The germline V and J ends were trimmed by 11 bases and 0 bases, with 19 bases remaining between them.

This clone has a single count. The chain is built from TRBV29-1 and TRBJ1-4; no clear D. V lost 7 bases and J lost 0, with 9 bases in between. CDR1 and CDR2 (germline): SQVTM, ANQGSEA. The CDR3 runs to 13 residues. In DNA, the CDR3 is TGCAGCGCGATGGGCACAACTAATGAAAAACTGTTTTTT. Protein: CSAMGTTNEKLFF. The complete variable domain, with remaining parts taken from reference TRBV29-1 and TRBJ1-4, reads SAVISQKPSRDICQRGTSLTIQCQVDSQVTMMFWYRQQPGQSLTLIATANQGSEATYESGFVIDKFPISRPNLTFSTLTVSNMSPEDSSIYLCSAMGTTNEKLFFGSGTQLSVL.

The table lists this clone with a few counts. The chain carries TRBV4-3 and TRBJ2-1; 8 bases are a match to TRBD2. The germline V gene encodes CDR1 LGHNA and CDR2 YSLEER. V lost 0 bases, J lost 4 bases, and 5 bases stayed unmatched. CDR3 length equals 16 residues. This chain's CDR3 is CASSQDRASGYNEQFF. The CDR3 DNA reads as TGCGCCAGCAGCCAAGATAGGGCTAGCGGGTACAATGAGCAGTTCTTC.

The rearrangement links TRBV7-2 to TRBJ2-7, with TRBD2 matching 7 bases. V gave up 6 bases and J gave up 0 bases; unmatched junction bases: 2. Per the germline V gene, CDR1 is SGHTA and CDR2 is FQGNSA. This CDR3 spans 13 amino acids. The CDR3 is CASRASGSYEQYF. The CDR3 nucleotides read TGTGCCAGCAGGGCTAGCGGCTCCTACGAGCAGTACTTC. Full variable domain (remainder filled in from reference TRBV7-2 and TRBJ2-7): GAGVSQSPSNKVTEKGKDVELRCDPISGHTALYWYRQSLGQGLEFLIYFQGNSAPDKSGLPSDRFSAERTGGSVSTLTIQRTQQEDSAVYLCASRASGSYEQYFGPGTRLTVT.

J is TRBJ2-2 and V is TRBV9; 7 positions match TRBD2. After removal of 4 bases from V and 0 bases from J, the junction contained 6 bases not matched to a gene. Germline-derived CDR1 and CDR2 are SGDLS and YYNGEE. The CDR3 totals 16 residues. CDR3 in DNA: TGTGCCAGCAGCCCCCGGGGGGTCGCGAACACCGGGGAGCTGTTTTTT. Its protein product is CASSPRGVANTGELFF.

The V call is TRBV19, the J call TRBJ2-7; TRBD1 aligns across 8 bases. Unmatched junction bases numbered 9, after V lost 6 bases and J lost 2 bases. The CDR3 covers 15 residues. Germline CDR1 is LNHDA and CDR2 is SQIVND (reference sequence). CDR3 nucleotide sequence: TGTGCCAGTAGACAGGGGGATTCGGGCACCTACGAGCAGTACTTC. It specifies CASRQGDSGTYEQYF.

V gene TRBV7-2 combines with J gene TRBJ1-5; D ambiguous. Trimming stripped 1 base from V and 7 bases from J, with 11 bases between. The CDR3 totals 14 residues. Germline V gene sequence: CDR1 SGHTA, CDR2 FQGNSA. The CDR3 sequence is CASSLEWPLQPQHF. CDR3 DNA sequence: TGTGCCAGCAGCTTAGAATGGCCATTGCAGCCCCAGCATTTT.

V and J are TRBV27 and TRBJ2-7, with TRBD1 matching 8 bases. V lost 5 bases to trimming and J lost 3 bases; unmatched junction nucleotides: 6. The length of the CDR3 is 14 residues. Germline V gene lookup returns CDR1 MNHEY and CDR2 SMNVEV (reference sequence). The CDR3 nucleotides read TGTGCCAGCAGTATGGGACAGGCAGGCTACGAGCAGTACTTC. Translating it yields CASSMGQAGYEQYF.